This T cell receptor beta chain stems from a study of control samples from healthy donors and cancer patients. TCRdb's table, derived via immunoSEQ multiplex PCR, lists solely in-frame clones and lacks some. This table holds about 150,000 clones, approximately 93% found once. The sequenced sample was blood. This clonotype was obtained from a man aged 18 to 30 in good health.

CDR3 sequence: CASSLEGTGNTIYF. The CDR3 DNA follows: TGTGCCAGCAGCTTAGAAGGGACGGGTAACACCATATATTTT. The J gene is TRBJ1-3, the V gene TRBV11-2; tentative D call: TRBD1 (5 bases). Germline V gives CDR1 SGHAT, CDR2 FQNNGV. The CDR3 loop spans 14 amino acids. Trimming shortened V by 0 bases and J by 7 bases, and 10 bases separated the two germline ends. Full variable domain (missing parts from reference TRBV11-2 and TRBJ1-3): EAGVAQSPRYKIIEKRQSVAFWCNPISGHATLYWYQQILGQGPKLLIQFQNNGVVDDSQLPKDRFSAERLKGVDSTLKIQPAKLEDSAVYLCASSLEGTGNTIYFGEGSWLTVV.